This T cell receptor beta chain stems from a study of cytomegalovirus exposure and HLA in healthy donors. Study as a whole: There were 85 million or so unique TCRs (from HLA-typed donors) in an early data release.

The PCR had 60 Vbeta and 13 Jbeta primers. The protocol was immunoSEQ multiplex PCR, while the TCRdb copy is restricted to in-frame clones and leaves out a portion. The sample includes 150,000 to 200,000 clones, about 85% of them seen just once. The length of the CDR3 is 13 residues. Germline V gene data show CDR1 as MNHNY and CDR2 as SVGAGI (reference sequence). Trimming took 8 bases from V and 6 from J; bases not matched to a gene: 5. In its sample, this clone was seen a few times. The receptor was derived from a man in his late teens or twenties in good health and CMV-seropositive. Material: PBMCs. V and J are TRBV6-6 and TRBJ2-1; TRBD1 agrees at 9 bases. The CDR3 coding sequence is TGTGCCAGCGGACGACAGGGGGGCAATGAGCAGTTCTTC. Encoded protein: CASGRQGGNEQFF.